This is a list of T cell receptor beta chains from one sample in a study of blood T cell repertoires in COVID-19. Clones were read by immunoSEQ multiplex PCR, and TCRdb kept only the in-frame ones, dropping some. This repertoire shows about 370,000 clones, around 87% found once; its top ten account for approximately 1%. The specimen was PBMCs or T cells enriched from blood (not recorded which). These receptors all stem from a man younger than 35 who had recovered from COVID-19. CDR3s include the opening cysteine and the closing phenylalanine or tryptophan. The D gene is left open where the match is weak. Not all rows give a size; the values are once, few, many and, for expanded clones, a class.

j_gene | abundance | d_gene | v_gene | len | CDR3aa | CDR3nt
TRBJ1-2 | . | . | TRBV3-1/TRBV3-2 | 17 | CASSRDPKTTVFYGYTF | TGTGCCAGCAGCCGAGATCCGAAAACGACAGTTTTCTATGGCTACACCTTC
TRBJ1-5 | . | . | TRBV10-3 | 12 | CAINSRNQPQHF | TGTGCCATCAACAGTCGCAATCAGCCCCAGCATTTT
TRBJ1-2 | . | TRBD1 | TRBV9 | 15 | CASSVGTASNYGYTF | TGTGCCAGCAGCGTTGGGACAGCCTCTAACTATGGCTACACCTTC
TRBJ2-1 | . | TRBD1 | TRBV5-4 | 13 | CASSFGQGDEQFF | TGTGCCAGCAGCTTCGGACAGGGGGATGAGCAGTTCTTC
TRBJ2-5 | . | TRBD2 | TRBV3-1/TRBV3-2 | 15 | CASSQDSGPRETQYF | TGTGCCAGCAGCCAAGATAGCGGGCCACGTGAGACCCAGTACTTC
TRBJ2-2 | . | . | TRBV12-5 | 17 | CASGLVIGQGNTGELFF | TGTGCTAGTGGTTTGGTAATCGGGCAGGGAAACACCGGGGAGCTGTTTTTT
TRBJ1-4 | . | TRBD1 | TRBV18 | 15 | CASSPPGTGAEKLFF | TGTGCCAGCTCACCACCCGGGACAGGGGCTGAAAAACTGTTTTTT
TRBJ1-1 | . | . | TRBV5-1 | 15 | CASSFGVSGNTEAFF | TGCGCCAGCAGCTTCGGGGTTTCGGGGAACACTGAAGCTTTCTTT
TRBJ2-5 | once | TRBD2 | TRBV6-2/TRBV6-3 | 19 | CASSYSRKRSGGLGETQYF | TGTGCCAGCAGTTACTCGAGAAAAAGAAGCGGGGGCCTCGGAGAGACCCAGTACTTC
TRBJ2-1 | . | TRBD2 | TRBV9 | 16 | CASCPGTSGGYNEQFF | TGTGCCAGCTGCCCCGGGACTAGCGGGGGTTACAATGAGCAGTTCTTC
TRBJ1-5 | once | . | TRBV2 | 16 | CASSARLGGLIQPQHF | TGTGCCAGCAGTGCCCGGTTGGGGGGACTAATTCAGCCCCAGCATTTT
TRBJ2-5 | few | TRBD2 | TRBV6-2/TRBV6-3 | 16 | CASSPGTSAYQETQYF | TGTGCCAGCAGCCCCGGGACTAGCGCATACCAAGAGACCCAGTACTTC
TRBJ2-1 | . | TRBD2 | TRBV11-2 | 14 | CASSLISGGDEQFF | TGTGCCAGCAGCTTAATCTCTGGGGGGGATGAGCAGTTCTTC
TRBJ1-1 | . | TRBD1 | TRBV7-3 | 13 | CASSLTGDLAAFF | TGTGCCAGCAGCTTGACAGGGGATTTAGCAGCTTTCTTT
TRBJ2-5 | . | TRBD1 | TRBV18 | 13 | CASSPVQGETQYF | TGTGCCAGCTCACCAGTACAGGGGGAGACCCAGTACTTC
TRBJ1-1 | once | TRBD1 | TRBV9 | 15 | CASSVNHQGGTEAFF | TGTGCCAGCAGCGTCAACCACCAGGGGGGCACTGAAGCTTTCTTT
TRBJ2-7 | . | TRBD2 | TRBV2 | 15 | CASSEAYAGGLEQYF | TGTGCCAGCAGTGAAGCTTACGCGGGGGGACTCGAGCAGTACTTC
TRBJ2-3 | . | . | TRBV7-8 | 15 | CASSLGRGITDTQYF | TGTGCCAGCAGCTTAGGACGGGGTATCACAGATACGCAGTATTTT
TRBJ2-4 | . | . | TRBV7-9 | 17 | CASSLGGKGEAKNIQYF | TGTGCCAGCAGCTTAGGCGGTAAGGGGGAAGCCAAAAACATTCAGTACTTC
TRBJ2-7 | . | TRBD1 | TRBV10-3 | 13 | CAITGTGGYEQYF | TGTGCCATCACCGGGACAGGAGGTTACGAGCAGTACTTC
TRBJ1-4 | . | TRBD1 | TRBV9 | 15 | CASSSDSGQSEKLFF | TGTGCCAGCAGCTCCGATTCGGGACAGTCTGAAAAACTGTTTTTT
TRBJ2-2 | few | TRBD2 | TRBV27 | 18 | CASSLSIASGSGGGELFF | TGTGCCAGCAGTTTATCGATCGCTAGCGGGAGTGGTGGCGGGGAGCTGTTTTTT
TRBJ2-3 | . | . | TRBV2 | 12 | CASKISSDTQYF | TGTGCCAGCAAGATCAGTTCAGATACGCAGTATTTT
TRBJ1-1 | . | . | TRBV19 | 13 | CASSIRDTAEAFF | TGTGCCAGTAGTATACGAGACACGGCTGAAGCTTTCTTT
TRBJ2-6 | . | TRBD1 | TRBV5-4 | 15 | CASSIPGTEANVLTF | TGTGCCAGCAGCATACCCGGGACAGAGGCCAACGTCCTGACTTTC
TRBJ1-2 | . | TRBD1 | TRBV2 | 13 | CASLRDSSYGYTF | TGTGCCAGCCTAAGGGACAGCTCCTATGGCTACACCTTC
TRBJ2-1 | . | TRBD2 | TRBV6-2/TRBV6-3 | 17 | CASSYSIAGGPYNEQFF | TGTGCCAGCAGTTACTCAATAGCGGGAGGGCCCTACAATGAGCAGTTCTTC
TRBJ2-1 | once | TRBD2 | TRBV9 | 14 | CASSPQLAGEGQFF | TGTGCCAGCAGCCCCCAACTAGCGGGAGAAGGGCAGTTCTTC
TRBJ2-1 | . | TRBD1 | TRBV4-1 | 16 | CASSLKGADSYNEQFF | TGCGCCAGCAGCCTTAAGGGGGCCGACTCCTACAATGAGCAGTTCTTC
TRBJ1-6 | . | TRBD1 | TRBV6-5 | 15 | CASSYDRGSNSPLHF | TGTGCCAGCAGTTACGACAGGGGTTCCAATTCACCCCTCCACTTT
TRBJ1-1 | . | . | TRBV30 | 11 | CAWSGVSEAFF | TGTGCCTGGAGTGGTGTCTCTGAAGCTTTCTTT
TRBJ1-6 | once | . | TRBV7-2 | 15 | CASSIQDSPGSPLHF | TGTGCCAGCAGCATCCAGGACAGTCCCGGATCACCCCTCCACTTT
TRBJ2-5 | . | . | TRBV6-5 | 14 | CASSYSSPLETQYF | TGTGCCAGCAGTTACTCGAGCCCTTTGGAGACCCAGTACTTC
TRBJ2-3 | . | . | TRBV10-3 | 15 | CAIGASDSYTDTQYF | TGTGCCATTGGAGCTAGCGACAGTTACACAGATACGCAGTATTTT
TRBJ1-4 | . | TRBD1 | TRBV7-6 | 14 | CASSPQGGDEKLFF | TGTGCCAGCAGTCCCCAGGGGGGTGATGAAAAACTGTTTTTT
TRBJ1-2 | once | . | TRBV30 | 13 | CAWSVHGFGGYTF | TGTGCCTGGAGTGTGCACGGTTTCGGTGGCTACACCTTC
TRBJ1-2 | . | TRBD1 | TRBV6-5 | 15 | CASSYSIQGALGYTF | TGTGCCAGCAGTTACTCGATTCAGGGGGCGCTTGGCTACACCTTC
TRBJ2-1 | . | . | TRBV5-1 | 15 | CASSLGLEAYNEQFF | TGCGCCAGCAGCTTGGGTCTAGAGGCCTACAATGAGCAGTTCTTC
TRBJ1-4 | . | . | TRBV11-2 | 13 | CASSLVNSQKLFF | TGTGCCAGCAGCTTAGTCAACAGCCAAAAACTGTTTTTT
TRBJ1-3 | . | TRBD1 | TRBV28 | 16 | CASSADRGPSGNTIYF | TGTGCCAGCAGTGCGGACAGGGGCCCCTCTGGAAACACCATATATTTT
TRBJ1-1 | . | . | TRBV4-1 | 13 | CASSQVGNTEAFF | TGCGCCAGCAGCCAAGTCGGGAACACTGAAGCTTTCTTT
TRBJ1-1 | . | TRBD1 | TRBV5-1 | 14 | CASSSGQQNTEAFF | TGCGCCAGCAGCTCGGGACAGCAGAACACTGAAGCTTTCTTT